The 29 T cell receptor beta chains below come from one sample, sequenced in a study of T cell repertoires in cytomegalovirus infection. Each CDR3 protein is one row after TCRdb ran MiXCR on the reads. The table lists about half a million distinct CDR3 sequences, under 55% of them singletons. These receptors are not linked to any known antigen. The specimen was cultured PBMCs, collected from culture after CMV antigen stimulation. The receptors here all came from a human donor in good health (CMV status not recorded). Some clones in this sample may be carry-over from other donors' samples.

In DNA, the CDR3 is TGTGCCAGCAGCTTAGGTTTGGCGGGGGCCCAAGAGACCCAGTACTTC. Translating it yields CASSLGLAGAQETQYF. The chain is built from TRBV7-9 and TRBJ2-5; maybe TRBD2 (7 bases). Between the trimmed V and J ends, which lost 1 base and 1 base, there was a span of 13 bases. The CDR3 consists of 16 residues. In germline, CDR1 is SEHNR, CDR2 FQNEAQ (reference sequence).

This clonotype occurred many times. The DNA of the CDR3 is TGTGCCAGCACCGAGGGTCTTTTTTATGGCTACACCTTC. It encodes CASTEGLFYGYTF. The gene calls are TRBV7-2 and TRBJ1-2; D unclear. Germline loops: CDR1 SGHTA, CDR2 FQGNSA. The CDR3 spans 13 residues. Trimming took 7 bases from V and 5 from J, leaving 14 bases between them.

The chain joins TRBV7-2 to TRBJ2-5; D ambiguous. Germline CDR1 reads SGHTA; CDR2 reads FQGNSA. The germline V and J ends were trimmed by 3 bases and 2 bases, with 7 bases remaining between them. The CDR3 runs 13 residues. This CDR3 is CASSFYSQETQYF. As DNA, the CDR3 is TGTGCCAGCAGCTTTTACAGTCAAGAGACCCAGTACTTC.

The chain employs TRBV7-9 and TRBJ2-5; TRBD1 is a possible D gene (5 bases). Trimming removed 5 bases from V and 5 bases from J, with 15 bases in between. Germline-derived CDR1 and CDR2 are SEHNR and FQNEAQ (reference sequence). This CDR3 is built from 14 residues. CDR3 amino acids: CASSRSPRAETQYF. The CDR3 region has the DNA TGTGCCAGCAGCCGTAGCCCCAGGGCTGAGACCCAGTACTTC.

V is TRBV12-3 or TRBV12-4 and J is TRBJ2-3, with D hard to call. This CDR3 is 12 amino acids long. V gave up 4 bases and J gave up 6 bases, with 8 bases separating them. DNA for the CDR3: TGTGCCAGCAGTTCCATGGGGGATACGCAGTATTTT. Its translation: CASSSMGDTQYF.

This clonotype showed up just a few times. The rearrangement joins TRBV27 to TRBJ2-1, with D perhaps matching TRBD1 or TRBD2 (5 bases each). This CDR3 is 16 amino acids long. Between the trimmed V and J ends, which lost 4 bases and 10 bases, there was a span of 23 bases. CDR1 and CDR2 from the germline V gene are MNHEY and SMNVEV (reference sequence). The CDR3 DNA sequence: TGTGCCAGCAGTTCCGAGTCTGAGGGGCCCCTTTCCGAGCAGTTCTTC. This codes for CASSSESEGPLSEQFF.

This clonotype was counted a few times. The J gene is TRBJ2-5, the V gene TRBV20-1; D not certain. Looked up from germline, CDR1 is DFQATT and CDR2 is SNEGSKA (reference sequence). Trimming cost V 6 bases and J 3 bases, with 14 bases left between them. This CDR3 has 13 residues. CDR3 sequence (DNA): TGCAGTGCCGGAACTCAGATGAAAGAGACCCAGTACTTC. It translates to CSAGTQMKETQYF.

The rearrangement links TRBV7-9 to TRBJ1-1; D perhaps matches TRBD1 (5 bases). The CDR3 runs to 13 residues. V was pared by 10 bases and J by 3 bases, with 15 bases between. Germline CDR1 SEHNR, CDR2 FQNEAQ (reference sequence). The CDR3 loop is CATWGGGYTEAFF. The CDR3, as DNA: TGTGCCACCTGGGGGGGTGGGTACACTGAAGCTTTCTTT. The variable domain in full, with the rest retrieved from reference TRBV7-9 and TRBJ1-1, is DTGVSQNPRHKITKRGQNVTFRCDPISEHNRLYWYRQTLGQGPEFLTYFQNEAQLEKSRLLSDRFSAERPKGSFSTLEIQRTEQGDSAMYLCATWGGGYTEAFFGQGTRLTVV.

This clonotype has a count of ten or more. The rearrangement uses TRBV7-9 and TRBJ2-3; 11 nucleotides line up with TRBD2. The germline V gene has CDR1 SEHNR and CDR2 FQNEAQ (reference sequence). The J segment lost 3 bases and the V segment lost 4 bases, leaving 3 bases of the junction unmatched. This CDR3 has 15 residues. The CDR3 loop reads CASSSTSGRTDTQYF. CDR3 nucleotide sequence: TGTGCCAGCAGCTCCACTAGCGGGAGAACAGATACGCAGTATTTT.

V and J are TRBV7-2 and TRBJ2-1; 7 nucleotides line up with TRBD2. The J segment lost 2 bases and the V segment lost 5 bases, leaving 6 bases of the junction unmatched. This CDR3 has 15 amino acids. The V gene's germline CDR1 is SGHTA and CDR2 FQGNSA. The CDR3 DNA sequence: TGTGCCAGCAGCCGAAGCGGGGCTCCCTACAATGAGCAGTTCTTC. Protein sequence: CASSRSGAPYNEQFF. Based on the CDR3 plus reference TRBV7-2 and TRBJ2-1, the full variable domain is GAGVSQSPSNKVTEKGKDVELRCDPISGHTALYWYRQSLGQGLEFLIYFQGNSAPDKSGLPSDRFSAERTGGSVSTLTIQRTQQEDSAVYLCASSRSGAPYNEQFFGPGTRLTVL.

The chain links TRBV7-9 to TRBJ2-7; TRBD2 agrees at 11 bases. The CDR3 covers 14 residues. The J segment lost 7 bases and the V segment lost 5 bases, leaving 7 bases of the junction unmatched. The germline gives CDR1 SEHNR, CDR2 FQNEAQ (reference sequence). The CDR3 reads CASSTLAGAREQYF. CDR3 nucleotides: TGTGCCAGCAGCACACTAGCGGGGGCAAGGGAGCAGTACTTC. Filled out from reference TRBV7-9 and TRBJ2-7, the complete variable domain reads DTGVSQNPRHKITKRGQNVTFRCDPISEHNRLYWYRQTLGQGPEFLTYFQNEAQLEKSRLLSDRFSAERPKGSFSTLEIQRTEQGDSAMYLCASSTLAGAREQYFGPGTRLTVT.

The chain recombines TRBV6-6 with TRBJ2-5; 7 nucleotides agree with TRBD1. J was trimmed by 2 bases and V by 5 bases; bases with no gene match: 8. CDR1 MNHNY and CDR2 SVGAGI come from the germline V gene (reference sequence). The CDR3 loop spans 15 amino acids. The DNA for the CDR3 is TGTGCCAGCAGTGAGGACAGGAGAAAACAAGAGACCCAGTACTTC. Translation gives CASSEDRRKQETQYF.

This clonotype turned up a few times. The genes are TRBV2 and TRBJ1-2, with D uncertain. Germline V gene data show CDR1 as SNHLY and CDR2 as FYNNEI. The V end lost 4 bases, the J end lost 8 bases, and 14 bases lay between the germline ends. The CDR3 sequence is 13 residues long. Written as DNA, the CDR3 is TGTGCCAGCAGTGGGACTCTCCTAAGGGGCTACACCTTC. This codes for CASSGTLLRGYTF. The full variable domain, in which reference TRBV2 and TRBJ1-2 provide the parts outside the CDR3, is EPEVTQTPSHQVTQMGQEVILRCVPISNHLYFYWYRQILGQKVEFLVSFYNNEISEKSEIFDDQFSVERPDGSNFTLKIRSTKLEDSAMYFCASSGTLLRGYTFGSGTRLTVV.

CDR3 sequence: CASTPAVSYGYTF. DNA for the CDR3: TGTGCCAGCACCCCCGCGGTATCCTATGGCTACACCTTC. This chain joins TRBV7-9 and TRBJ1-2; D is unresolved. CDR1 and CDR2 from the germline V gene are SEHNR and FQNEAQ (reference sequence). The CDR3 extends over 13 amino acids. V was trimmed by 7 bases and J by 4 bases, leaving 13 bases between them.

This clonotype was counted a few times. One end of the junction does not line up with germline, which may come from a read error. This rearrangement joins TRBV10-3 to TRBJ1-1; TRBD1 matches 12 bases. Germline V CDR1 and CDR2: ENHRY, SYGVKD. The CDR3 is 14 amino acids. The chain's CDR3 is CAIGTGGLKTEAFF. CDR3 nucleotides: TGTGCCATCGGGACAGGGGGCTTGAAAACTGAAGCTTTCTTT.

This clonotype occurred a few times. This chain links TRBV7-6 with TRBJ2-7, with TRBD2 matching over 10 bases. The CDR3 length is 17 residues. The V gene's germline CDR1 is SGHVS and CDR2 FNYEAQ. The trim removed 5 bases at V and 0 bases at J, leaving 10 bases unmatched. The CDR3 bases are TGTGCCAGCAGCACACCTTGGACTAGCGGTAACTCCTACGAGCAGTACTTC. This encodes CASSTPWTSGNSYEQYF.

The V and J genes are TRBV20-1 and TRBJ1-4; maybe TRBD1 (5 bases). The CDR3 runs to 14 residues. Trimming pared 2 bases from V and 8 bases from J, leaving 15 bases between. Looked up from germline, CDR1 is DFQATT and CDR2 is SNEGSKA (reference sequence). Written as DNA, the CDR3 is TGCAGTGCTAGACCCTGGGGCCTCGGGGAAAAACTGTTTTTT. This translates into CSARPWGLGEKLFF.

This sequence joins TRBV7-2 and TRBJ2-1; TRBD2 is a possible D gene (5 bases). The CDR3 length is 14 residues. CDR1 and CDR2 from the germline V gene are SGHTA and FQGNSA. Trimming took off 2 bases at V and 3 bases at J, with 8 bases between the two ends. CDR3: CASSLTLDYNEQFF. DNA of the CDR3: TGTGCCAGCAGCTTAACACTAGACTACAATGAGCAGTTCTTC.

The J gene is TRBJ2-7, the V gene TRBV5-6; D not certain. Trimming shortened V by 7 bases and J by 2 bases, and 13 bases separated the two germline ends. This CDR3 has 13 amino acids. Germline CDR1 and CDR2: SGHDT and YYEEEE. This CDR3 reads CASSGWRTYEQYF. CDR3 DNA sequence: TGTGCCAGCTCCGGATGGCGGACCTACGAGCAGTACTTC. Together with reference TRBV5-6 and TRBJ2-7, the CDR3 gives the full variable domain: DAGVTQSPTHLIKTRGQQVTLRCSPKSGHDTVSWYQQALGQGPQFIFQYYEEEERQRGNFPDRFSGHQFPNYSSELNVNALLLGDSALYLCASSGWRTYEQYFGPGTRLTVT.

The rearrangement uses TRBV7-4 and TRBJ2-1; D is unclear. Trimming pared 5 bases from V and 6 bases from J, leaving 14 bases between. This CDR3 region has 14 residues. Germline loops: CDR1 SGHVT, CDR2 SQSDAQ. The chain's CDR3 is CASSLVAGFNEQFF. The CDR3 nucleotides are TGTGCCAGCAGCCTGGTTGCAGGTTTCAATGAGCAGTTCTTC. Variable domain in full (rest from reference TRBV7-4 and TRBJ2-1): GAGVSQSPRYKVAKRGRDVALRCDSISGHVTLYWYRQTLGQGSEVLTYSQSDAQRDKSGRPSGRFSAERPERSVSTLKIQRTEQGDSAVYLCASSLVAGFNEQFFGPGTRLTVL.

CDR3 region: CASSLTGYTGELFF. The CDR3 DNA follows: TGTGCCAGCAGTCTCACTGGGTACACCGGGGAGCTGTTTTTT. This sequence joins TRBV2 and TRBJ2-2, with D unclear. In germline, CDR1 is SNHLY, CDR2 FYNNEI. The CDR3 is 14 amino acids. Trimming left V 5 bases short and J 3 bases short, with 10 bases between.

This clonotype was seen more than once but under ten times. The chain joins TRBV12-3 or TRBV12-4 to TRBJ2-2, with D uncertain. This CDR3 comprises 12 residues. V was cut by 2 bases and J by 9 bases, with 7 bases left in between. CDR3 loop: CASSLSPRELFF. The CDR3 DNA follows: TGTGCCAGCAGTTTATCTCCCCGGGAGCTGTTTTTT.

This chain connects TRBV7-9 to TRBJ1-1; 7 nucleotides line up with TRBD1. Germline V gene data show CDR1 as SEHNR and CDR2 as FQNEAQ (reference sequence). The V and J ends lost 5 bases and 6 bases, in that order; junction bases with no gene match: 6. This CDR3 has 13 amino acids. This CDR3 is CASSPLTGSEAFF. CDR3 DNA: TGTGCCAGCAGCCCCTTGACAGGGTCTGAAGCTTTCTTT.

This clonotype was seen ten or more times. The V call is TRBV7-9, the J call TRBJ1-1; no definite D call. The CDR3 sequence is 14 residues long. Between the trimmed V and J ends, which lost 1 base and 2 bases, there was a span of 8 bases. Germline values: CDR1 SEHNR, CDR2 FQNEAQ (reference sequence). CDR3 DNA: TGTGCCAGCAGCTTAGGTGCCGGTAACACTGAAGCTTTCTTT. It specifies CASSLGAGNTEAFF.

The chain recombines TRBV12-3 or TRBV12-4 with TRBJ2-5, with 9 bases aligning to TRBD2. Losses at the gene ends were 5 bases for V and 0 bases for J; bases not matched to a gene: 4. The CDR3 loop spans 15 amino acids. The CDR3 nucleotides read TGTGCCAGCAGTGCCGGGACTAGCTACCAAGAGACCCAGTACTTC. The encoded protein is CASSAGTSYQETQYF.

The CDR3 DNA reads as TGTGCCAGCAGCTTCCGCGGGAGAACCTCAGATACGCAGTATTTT. Translated, it gives CASSFRGRTSDTQYF. The chain is built from TRBV11-2 and TRBJ2-3, with TRBD2 matching 7 bases. This CDR3 comprises 15 residues. After removal of 3 bases from V and 4 bases from J, the junction contained 7 bases not matched to a gene. The germline V gene has CDR1 SGHAT and CDR2 FQNNGV.

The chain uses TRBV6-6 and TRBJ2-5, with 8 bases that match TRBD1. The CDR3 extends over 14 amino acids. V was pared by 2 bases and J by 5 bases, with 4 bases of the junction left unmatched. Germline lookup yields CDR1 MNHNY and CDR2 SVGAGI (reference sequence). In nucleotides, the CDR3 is TGTGCCAGCAGTTACGGGGACAGGAGCGAGACCCAGTACTTC. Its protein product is CASSYGDRSETQYF.

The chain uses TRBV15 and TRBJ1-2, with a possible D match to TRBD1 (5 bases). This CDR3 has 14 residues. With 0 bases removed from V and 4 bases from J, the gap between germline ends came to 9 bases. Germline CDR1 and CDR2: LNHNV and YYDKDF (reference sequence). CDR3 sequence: CATSRDRTGYGYTF. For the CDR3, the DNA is TGTGCCACCAGCAGAGATCGAACAGGCTATGGCTACACCTTC.

In nucleotides, the CDR3 is TGCGCCAGCAGCCAAGGACTATACTACGAGCAGTACTTC. It is translated as CASSQGLYYEQYF. The V gene is TRBV4-3, the J gene TRBJ2-7, with D maybe TRBD2 (5 bases). V was clipped by 1 base and J by 3 bases, with 7 bases between them. The CDR3 length is 13 residues. Germline V gene sequence: CDR1 LGHNA, CDR2 YSLEER.